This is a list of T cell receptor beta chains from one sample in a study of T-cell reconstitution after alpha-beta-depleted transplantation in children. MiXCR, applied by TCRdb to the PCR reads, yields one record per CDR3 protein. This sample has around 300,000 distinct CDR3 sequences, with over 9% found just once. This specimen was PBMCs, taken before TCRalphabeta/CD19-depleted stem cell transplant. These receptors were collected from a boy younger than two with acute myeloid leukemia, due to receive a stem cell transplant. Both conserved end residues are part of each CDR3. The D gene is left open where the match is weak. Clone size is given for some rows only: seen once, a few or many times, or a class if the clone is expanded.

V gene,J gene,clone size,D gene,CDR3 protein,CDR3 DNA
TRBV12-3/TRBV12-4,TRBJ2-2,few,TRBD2,CASSTSVRTGELFF,TGTGCCAGCAGTACTAGCGTGCGGACCGGGGAGCTGTTTTTT
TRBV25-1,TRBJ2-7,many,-,CASRGFYEQYF,TGTGCCAGCAGAGGTTTCTACGAGCAGTACTTC
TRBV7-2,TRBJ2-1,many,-,CASSFLNYNEQFF,TGTGCCAGCAGCTTCCTCAACTACAATGAGCAGTTCTTC
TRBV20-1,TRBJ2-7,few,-,CSAREGTFYEQYF,TGCAGTGCTAGAGAAGGGACGTTCTACGAGCAGTACTTC
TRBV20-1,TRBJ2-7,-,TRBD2,CSARGRPSGGTYEQYF,TGCAGTGCTAGAGGGCGTCCTAGCGGGGGGACCTACGAGCAGTACTTC
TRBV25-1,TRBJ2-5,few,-,CASSYPIGKTQYF,TGTGCCAGCAGTTACCCGATAGGGAAGACCCAGTACTTC
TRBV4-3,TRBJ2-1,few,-,CASSQDPSSDEQFF,TGCGCCAGCAGCCAAGATCCATCTAGCGATGAGCAGTTCTTC
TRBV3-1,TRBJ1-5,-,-,CASSQKGSNQPQHF,TGTGCCAGCAGCCAAAAAGGTAGCAATCAGCCCCAGCATTTT
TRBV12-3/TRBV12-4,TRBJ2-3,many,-,CASSLTRGAVADTQYF,TGTGCCAGCAGTTTAACGAGAGGGGCCGTTGCGGATACGCAGTATTTT
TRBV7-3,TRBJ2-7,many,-,CASSLTGGILYEQYF,TGTGCCAGCAGCTTAACGGGCGGGATACTCTACGAGCAGTACTTC
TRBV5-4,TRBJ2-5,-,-,CASSLGGVSQETQYF,TGTGCCAGCAGCTTGGGCGGGGTGTCACAAGAGACCCAGTACTTC
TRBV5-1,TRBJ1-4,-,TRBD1,CASSFTGQGATNEKLFF,TGCGCCAGCAGCTTCACGGGGCAGGGGGCGACTAATGAAAAACTGTTTTTT
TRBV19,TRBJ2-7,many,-,CASSTYRDTYEQYF,TGTGCCAGTAGTACCTACCGGGACACCTACGAGCAGTACTTC
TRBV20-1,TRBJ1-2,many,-,CSARRGVRGYTF,TGCAGTGCTAGACGCGGGGTGAGGGGCTACACCTTC
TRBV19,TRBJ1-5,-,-,CASSKSSGFRNQPQHF,TGTGCCAGTAGTAAGTCCTCGGGTTTTCGAAATCAGCCCCAGCATTTT
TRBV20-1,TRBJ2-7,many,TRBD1,CSAHDRAHEQYF,TGCAGTGCTCATGACAGGGCCCACGAGCAGTACTTC
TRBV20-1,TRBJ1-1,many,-,CSARGNTEAFF,TGCAGTGCTAGAGGGAACACTGAAGCTTTCTTT
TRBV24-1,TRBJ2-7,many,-,CATSDFPGQGRLAAYEQYF,TGTGCCACCAGTGATTTTCCGGGACAGGGGAGACTAGCGGCCTACGAGCAGTACTTC
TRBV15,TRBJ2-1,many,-,CATSRTHEQFF,TGTGCCACCAGCAGGACTCATGAGCAGTTCTTC
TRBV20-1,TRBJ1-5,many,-,CSARRADPNQPQHF,TGCAGTGCTAGACGGGCAGACCCCAATCAGCCCCAGCATTTT
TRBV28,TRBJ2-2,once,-,CASSYDGTNTGELFF,TGTGCCAGCAGTTACGACGGCACAAACACCGGGGAGCTGTTTTTT
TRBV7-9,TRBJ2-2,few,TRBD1,CASSVGTANTGELFF,TGTGCCAGCAGCGTCGGGACAGCGAACACCGGGGAGCTGTTTTTT
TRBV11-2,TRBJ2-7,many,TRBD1,CASSPSGQPFYEQYF,TGTGCCAGCAGCCCATCGGGACAGCCTTTCTACGAGCAGTACTTC
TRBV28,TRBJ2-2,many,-,CASSLWTGELFF,TGTGCCAGCAGTTTATGGACCGGGGAGCTGTTTTTT
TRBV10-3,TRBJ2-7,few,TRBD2,CAISSGTYEQYF,TGTGCCATCTCTAGCGGAACCTACGAGCAGTACTTC
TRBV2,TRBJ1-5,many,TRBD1,CASSEALPGTGNGQPQHF,TGTGCCAGCAGTGAAGCGCTTCCAGGGACAGGGAACGGTCAGCCCCAGCATTTT
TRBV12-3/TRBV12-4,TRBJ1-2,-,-,CASSPYRKANYGYTF,TGTGCCAGCAGCCCCTACAGAAAAGCTAACTATGGCTACACCTTC
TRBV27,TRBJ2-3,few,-,CASSLREARARTDTQYF,TGTGCCAGCAGTTTAAGGGAGGCCAGGGCGCGCACAGATACGCAGTATTTT